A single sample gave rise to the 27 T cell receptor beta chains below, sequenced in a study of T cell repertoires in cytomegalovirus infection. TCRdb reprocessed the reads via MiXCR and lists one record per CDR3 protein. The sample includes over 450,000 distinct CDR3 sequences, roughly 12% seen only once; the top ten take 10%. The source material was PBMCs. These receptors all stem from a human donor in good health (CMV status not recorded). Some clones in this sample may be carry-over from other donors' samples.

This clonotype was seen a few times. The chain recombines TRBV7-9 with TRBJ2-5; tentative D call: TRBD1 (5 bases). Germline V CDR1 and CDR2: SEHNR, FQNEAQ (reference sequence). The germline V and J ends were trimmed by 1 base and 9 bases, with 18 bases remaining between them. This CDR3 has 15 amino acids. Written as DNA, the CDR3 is TGTGCCAGCAGCTTAGAATCAGGTGATTTCAGGGCCCAGTACTTC. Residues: CASSLESGDFRAQYF.

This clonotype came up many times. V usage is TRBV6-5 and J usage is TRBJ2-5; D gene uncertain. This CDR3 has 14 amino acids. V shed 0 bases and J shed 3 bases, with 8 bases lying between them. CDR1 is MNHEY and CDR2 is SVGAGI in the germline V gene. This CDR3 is CASSYSDGEETQYF. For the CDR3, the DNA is TGTGCCAGCAGTTACTCTGACGGTGAAGAGACCCAGTACTTC.

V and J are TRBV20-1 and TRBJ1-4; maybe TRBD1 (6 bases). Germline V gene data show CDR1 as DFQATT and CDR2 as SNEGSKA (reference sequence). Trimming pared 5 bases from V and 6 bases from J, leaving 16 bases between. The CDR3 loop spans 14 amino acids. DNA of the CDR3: TGCAGTGCTCACAACCGGGGGGCTGATGAAAAACTGTTTTTT. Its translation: CSAHNRGADEKLFF.

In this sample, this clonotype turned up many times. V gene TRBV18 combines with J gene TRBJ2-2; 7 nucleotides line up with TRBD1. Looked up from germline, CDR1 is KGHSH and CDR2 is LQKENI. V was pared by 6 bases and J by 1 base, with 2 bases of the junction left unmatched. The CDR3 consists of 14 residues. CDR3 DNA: TGTGCCAGCTCCAGGGACAGGAACACCGGGGAGCTGTTTTTT. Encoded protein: CASSRDRNTGELFF.

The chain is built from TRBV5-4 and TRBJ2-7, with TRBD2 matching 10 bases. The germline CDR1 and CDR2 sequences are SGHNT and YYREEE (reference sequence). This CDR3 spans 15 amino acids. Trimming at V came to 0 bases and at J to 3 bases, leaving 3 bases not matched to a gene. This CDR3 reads CASSLGAGGYYEQYF. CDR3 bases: TGTGCCAGCAGCTTGGGAGCGGGAGGGTACTACGAGCAGTACTTC.

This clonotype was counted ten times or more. The CDR3 here is CASRPTSGGEFSTDTQYF. In nucleotides, the CDR3 is TGCGCCAGCAGACCCACTAGCGGGGGAGAATTTAGCACAGATACGCAGTATTTT. The rearrangement links TRBV5-1 to TRBJ2-3; 11 nucleotides align to TRBD2. The CDR3 sequence is 18 residues long. The germline CDR1 and CDR2 sequences are SGHRS and YFSETQ. The V gene end was trimmed by 5 bases and the J gene end by 0 bases; junction bases not matched to a gene: 11.

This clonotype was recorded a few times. CDR3: CASRLSSTDTQYF. CDR3 nucleotide sequence: TGTGCCAGCCGACTGTCTAGCACAGATACGCAGTATTTT. The chain combines TRBV6-5 with TRBJ2-3; D ambiguous. V dropped 8 bases and J dropped 0 bases, with 9 bases sitting between them. Germline V CDR1 and CDR2: MNHEY, SVGAGI. This CDR3 has 13 residues.

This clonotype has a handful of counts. CDR3 amino acids: CASSLVSSGGTDTQYF. In DNA, the CDR3 is TGTGCCAGCAGTTTAGTATCTAGCGGGGGGACAGATACGCAGTATTTT. The rearrangement joins TRBV28 to TRBJ2-3, with TRBD2 identical over 11 bases. Germline CDR1 reads MDHEN; CDR2 reads SYDVKM. V dropped 2 bases and J dropped 3; count of bases not matched to a gene: 4. The CDR3 covers 16 residues.

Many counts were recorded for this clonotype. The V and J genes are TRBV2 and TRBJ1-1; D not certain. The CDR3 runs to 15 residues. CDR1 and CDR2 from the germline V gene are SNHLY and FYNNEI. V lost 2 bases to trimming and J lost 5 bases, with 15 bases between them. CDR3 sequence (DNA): TGTGCCAGCAGTGAATATCGGGTGGCGCGGACTGAAGCTTTCTTT. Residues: CASSEYRVARTEAFF.

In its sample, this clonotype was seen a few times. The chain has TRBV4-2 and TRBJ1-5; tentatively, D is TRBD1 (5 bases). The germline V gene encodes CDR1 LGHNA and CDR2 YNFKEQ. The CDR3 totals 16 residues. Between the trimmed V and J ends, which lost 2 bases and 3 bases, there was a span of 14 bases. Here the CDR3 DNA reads TGTGCCAGCAGCCAAAGCGGGGGAGGGAACAATCAGCCCCAGCATTTT. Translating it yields CASSQSGGGNNQPQHF.

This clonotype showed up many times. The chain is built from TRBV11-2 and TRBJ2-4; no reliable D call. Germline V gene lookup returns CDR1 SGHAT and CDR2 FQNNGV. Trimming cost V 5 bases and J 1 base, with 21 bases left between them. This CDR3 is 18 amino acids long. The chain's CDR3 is CASSLTDSLHGAKNIQYF. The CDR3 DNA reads TGTGCCAGCAGCCTCACAGACTCTCTCCATGGGGCCAAAAACATTCAGTACTTC.

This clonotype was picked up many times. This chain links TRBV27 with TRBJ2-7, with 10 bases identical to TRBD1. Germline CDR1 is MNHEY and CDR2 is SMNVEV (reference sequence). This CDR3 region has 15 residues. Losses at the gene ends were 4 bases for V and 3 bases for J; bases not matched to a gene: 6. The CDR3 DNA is TGTGCCAGCAGTTCAGGGCGGGACAGGGGCTACGAGCAGTACTTC. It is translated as CASSSGRDRGYEQYF.

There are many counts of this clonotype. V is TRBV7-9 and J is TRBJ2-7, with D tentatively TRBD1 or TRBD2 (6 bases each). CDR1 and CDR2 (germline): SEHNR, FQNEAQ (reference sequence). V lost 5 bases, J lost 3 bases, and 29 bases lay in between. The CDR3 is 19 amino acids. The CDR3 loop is CASSHLGGQGRLGLYEQYF. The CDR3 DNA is TGTGCCAGCAGCCACCTCGGCGGGCAGGGGAGGTTGGGCCTCTACGAGCAGTACTTC.

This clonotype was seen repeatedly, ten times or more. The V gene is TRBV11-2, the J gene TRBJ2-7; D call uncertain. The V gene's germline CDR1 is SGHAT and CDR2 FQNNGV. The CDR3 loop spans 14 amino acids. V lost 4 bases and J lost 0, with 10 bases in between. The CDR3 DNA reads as TGTGCCAGCAGCTCACCGGACGTCTCCTACGAGCAGTACTTC. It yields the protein CASSSPDVSYEQYF.

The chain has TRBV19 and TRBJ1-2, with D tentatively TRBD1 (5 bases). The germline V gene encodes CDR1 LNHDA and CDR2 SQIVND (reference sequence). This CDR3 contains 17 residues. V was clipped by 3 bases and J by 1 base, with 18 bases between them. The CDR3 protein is CASSIITRQLNNYGYTF. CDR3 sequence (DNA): TGTGCCAGTAGTATCATTACTCGACAGCTCAATAACTATGGCTACACCTTC. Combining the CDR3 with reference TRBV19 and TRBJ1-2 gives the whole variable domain DGGITQSPKYLFRKEGQNVTLSCEQNLNHDAMYWYRQDPGQGLRLIYYSQIVNDFQKGDIAEGYSVSREKKESFPLTVTSAQKNPTAFYLCASSIITRQLNNYGYTFGSGTRLTVV.

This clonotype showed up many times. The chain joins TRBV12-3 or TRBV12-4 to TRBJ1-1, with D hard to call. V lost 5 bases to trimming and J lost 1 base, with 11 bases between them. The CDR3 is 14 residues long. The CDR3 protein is CASSQDAGNTEAFF. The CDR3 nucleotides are TGTGCCAGCAGTCAGGATGCGGGGAACACTGAAGCTTTCTTT.

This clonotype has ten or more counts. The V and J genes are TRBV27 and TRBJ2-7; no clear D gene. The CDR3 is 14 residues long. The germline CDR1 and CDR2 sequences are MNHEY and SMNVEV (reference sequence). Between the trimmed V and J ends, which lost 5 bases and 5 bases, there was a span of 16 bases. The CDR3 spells CASSSLGLSDEQYF. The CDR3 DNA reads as TGTGCCAGCAGTAGCTTGGGGTTGTCCGACGAGCAGTACTTC.

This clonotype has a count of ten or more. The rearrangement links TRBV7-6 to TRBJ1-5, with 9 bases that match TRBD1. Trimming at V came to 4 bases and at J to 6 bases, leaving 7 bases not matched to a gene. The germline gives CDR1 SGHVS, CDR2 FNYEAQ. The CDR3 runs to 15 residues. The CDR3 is CASSSGTGSGQPQHF. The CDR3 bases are TGTGCCAGCAGCTCCGGGACAGGGTCGGGTCAGCCCCAGCATTTT.

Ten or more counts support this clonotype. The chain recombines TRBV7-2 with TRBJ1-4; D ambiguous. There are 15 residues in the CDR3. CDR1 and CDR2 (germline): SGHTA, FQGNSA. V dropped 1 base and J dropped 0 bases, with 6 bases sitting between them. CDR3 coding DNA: TGTGCCAGCAGCTTAGTGGCTGCAACTAATGAAAAACTGTTTTTT. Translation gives CASSLVAATNEKLFF.

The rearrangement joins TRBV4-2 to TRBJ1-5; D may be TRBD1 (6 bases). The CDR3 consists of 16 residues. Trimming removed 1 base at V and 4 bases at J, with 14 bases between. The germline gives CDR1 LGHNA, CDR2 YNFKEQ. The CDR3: CASSQVSRGGNQPQHF. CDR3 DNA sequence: TGTGCCAGCAGCCAAGTCTCCAGGGGTGGTAATCAGCCCCAGCATTTT.

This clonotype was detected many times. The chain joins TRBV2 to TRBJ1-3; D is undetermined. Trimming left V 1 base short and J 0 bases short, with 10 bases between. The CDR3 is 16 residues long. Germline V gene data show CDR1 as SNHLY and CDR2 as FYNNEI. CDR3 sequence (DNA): TGTGCCAGCAGTGAAGGTCCAGGTCTCTCTGGAAACACCATATATTTT. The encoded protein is CASSEGPGLSGNTIYF. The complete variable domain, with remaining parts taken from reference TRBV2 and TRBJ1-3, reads EPEVTQTPSHQVTQMGQEVILRCVPISNHLYFYWYRQILGQKVEFLVSFYNNEISEKSEIFDDQFSVERPDGSNFTLKIRSTKLEDSAMYFCASSEGPGLSGNTIYFGEGSWLTVV.

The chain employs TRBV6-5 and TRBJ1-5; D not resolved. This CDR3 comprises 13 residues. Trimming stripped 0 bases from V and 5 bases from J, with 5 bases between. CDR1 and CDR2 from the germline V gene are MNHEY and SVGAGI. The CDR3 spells CASSYSLHQPQHF. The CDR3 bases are TGTGCCAGCAGTTACTCTCTGCATCAGCCCCAGCATTTT.

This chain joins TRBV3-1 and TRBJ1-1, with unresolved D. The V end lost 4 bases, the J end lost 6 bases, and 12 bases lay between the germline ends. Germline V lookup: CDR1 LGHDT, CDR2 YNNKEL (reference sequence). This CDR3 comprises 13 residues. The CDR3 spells CASSPGRSSEAFF. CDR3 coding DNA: TGTGCCAGCAGCCCCGGGCGGAGTTCTGAAGCTTTCTTT. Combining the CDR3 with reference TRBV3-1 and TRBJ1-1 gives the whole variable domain DTAVSQTPKYLVTQMGNDKSIKCEQNLGHDTMYWYKQDSKKFLKIMFSYNNKELIINETVPNRFSPKSPDKAHLNLHINSLELGDSAVYFCASSPGRSSEAFFGQGTRLTVV.

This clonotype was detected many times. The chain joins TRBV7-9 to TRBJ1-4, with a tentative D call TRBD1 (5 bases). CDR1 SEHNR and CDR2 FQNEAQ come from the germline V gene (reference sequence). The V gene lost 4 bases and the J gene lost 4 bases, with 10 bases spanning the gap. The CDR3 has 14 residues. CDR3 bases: TGTGCCAGCAGCTCGGGACGGGGTAATGAAAAACTGTTTTTT. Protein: CASSSGRGNEKLFF. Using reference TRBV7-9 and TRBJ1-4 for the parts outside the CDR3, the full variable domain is DTGVSQNPRHKITKRGQNVTFRCDPISEHNRLYWYRQTLGQGPEFLTYFQNEAQLEKSRLLSDRFSAERPKGSFSTLEIQRTEQGDSAMYLCASSSGRGNEKLFFGSGTQLSVL.

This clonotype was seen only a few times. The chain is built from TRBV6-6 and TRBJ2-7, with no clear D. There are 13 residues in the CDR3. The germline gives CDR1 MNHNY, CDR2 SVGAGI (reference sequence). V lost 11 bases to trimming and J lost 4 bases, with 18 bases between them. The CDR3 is CAVLQRDVYEQYF. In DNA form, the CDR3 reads TGTGCCGTTCTACAGAGAGACGTGTACGAGCAGTACTTC.

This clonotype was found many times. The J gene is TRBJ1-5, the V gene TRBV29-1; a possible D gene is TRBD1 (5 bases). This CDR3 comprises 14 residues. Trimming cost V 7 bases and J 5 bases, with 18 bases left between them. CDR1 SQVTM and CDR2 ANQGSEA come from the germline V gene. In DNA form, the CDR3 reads TGCAGCGCTACCACAGGAGCGGGGGATCAGCCCCAGCATTTT. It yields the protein CSATTGAGDQPQHF.

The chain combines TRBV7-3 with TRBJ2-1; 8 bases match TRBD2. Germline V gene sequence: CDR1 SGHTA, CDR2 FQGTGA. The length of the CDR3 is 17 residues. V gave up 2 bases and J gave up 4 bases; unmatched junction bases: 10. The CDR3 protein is CASSLVAGGGGYNEQFF. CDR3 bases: TGTGCCAGCAGCTTAGTTGCGGGGGGAGGGGGTTACAATGAGCAGTTCTTC.